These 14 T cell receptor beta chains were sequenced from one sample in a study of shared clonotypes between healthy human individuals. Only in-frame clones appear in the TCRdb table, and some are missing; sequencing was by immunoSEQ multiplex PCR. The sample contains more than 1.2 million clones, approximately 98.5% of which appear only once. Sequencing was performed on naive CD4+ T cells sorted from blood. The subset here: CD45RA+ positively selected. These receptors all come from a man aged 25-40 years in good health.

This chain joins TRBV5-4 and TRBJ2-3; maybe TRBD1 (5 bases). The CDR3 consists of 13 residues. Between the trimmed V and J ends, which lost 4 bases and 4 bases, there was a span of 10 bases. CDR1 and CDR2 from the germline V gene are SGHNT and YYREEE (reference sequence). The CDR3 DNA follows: TGTGCCAGCAGCGCCTGGACACCAGATACGCAGTATTTT. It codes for CASSAWTPDTQYF.

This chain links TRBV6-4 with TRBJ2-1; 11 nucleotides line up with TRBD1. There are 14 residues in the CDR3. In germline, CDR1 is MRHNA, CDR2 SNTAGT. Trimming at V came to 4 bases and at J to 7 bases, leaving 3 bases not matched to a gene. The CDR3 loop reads CASSAGQGANEQFF. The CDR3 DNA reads TGTGCCAGCAGTGCAGGACAGGGGGCGAATGAGCAGTTCTTC.

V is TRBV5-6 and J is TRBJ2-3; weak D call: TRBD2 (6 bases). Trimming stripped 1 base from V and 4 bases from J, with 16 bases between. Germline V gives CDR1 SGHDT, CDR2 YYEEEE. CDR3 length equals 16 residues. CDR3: CASSLRGRIAADTQYF. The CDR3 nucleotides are TGTGCCAGCAGCTTGCGAGGGAGGATAGCGGCAGATACGCAGTATTTT.

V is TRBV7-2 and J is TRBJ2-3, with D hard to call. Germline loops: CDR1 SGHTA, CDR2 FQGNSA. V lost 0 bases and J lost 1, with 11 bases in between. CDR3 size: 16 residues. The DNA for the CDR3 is TGTGCCAGCAGCTTAGCGGTCCCGACACGCACAGATACGCAGTATTTT. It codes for CASSLAVPTRTDTQYF. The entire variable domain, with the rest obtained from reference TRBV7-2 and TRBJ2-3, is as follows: GAGVSQSPSNKVTEKGKDVELRCDPISGHTALYWYRQSLGQGLEFLIYFQGNSAPDKSGLPSDRFSAERTGGSVSTLTIQRTQQEDSAVYLCASSLAVPTRTDTQYFGPGTRLTVL.

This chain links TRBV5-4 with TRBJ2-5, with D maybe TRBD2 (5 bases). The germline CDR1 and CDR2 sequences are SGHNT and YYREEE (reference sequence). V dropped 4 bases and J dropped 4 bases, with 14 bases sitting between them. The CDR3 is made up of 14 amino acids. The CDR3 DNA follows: TGTGCCAGCAGCCCGGTCGGGGTTGGAGAGACCCAGTACTTC. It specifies CASSPVGVGETQYF. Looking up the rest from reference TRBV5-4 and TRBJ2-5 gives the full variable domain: ETGVTQSPTHLIKTRGQQVTLRCSSQSGHNTVSWYQQALGQGPQFIFQYYREEENGRGNFPPRFSGLQFPNYSSELNVNALELDDSALYLCASSPVGVGETQYFGPGTRLLVL.

CDR3 loop: CASSHGTSGYNEQFF. The CDR3 DNA is TGCGCCAGCAGCCACGGGACTAGCGGTTACAATGAGCAGTTCTTC. V gene TRBV5-1 combines with J gene TRBJ2-1; 11 nucleotides align to TRBD2. This CDR3 comprises 15 residues. Trimming took 4 bases from V and 4 from J; bases not matched to a gene: 4. In germline, CDR1 is SGHRS, CDR2 YFSETQ.

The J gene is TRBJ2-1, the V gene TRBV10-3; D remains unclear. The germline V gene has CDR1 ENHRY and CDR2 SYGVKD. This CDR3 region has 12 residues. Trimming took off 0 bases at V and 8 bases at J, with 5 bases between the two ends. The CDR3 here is CAISESSYEQFF. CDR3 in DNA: TGTGCCATCAGTGAGTCCAGCTATGAGCAGTTCTTC.

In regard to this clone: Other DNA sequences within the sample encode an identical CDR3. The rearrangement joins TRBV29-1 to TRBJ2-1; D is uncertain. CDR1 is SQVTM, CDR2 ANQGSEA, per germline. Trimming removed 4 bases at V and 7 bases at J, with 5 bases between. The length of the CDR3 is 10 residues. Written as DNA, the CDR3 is TGCAGCGTTGGAAGGAATGAGCAGTTCTTC. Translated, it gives CSVGRNEQFF.

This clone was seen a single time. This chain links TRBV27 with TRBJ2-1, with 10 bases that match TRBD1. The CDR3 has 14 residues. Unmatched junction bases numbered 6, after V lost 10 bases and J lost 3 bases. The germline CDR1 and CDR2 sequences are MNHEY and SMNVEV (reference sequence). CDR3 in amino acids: CATRQGALYNEQFF. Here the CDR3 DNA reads TGTGCCACGCGACAGGGGGCTCTCTACAATGAGCAGTTCTTC.

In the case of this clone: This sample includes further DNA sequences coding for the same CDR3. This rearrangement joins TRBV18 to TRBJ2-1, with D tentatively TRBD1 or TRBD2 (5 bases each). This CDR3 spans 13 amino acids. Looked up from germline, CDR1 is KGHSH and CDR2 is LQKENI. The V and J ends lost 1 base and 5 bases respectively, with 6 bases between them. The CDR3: CASSPRGHNEQFF. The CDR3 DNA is TGTGCCAGCTCACCACGGGGACACAATGAGCAGTTCTTC.

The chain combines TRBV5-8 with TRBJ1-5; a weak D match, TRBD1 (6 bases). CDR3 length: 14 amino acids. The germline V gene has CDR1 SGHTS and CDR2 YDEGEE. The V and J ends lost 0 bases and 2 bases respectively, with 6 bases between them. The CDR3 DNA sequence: TGTGCCAGCAGCTTGGCAGGGGGCAATCAGCCCCAGCATTTT. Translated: CASSLAGGNQPQHF.

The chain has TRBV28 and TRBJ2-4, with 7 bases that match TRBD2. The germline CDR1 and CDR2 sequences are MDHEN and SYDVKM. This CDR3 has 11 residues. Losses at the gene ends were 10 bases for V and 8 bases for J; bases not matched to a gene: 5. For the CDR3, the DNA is TGTGCCATTACACGGGGGGACATTCAGTACTTC. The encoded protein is CAITRGDIQYF. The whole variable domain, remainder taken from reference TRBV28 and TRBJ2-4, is DVKVTQSSRYLVKRTGEKVFLECVQDMDHENMFWYRQDPGLGLRLIYFSYDVKMKEKGDIPEGYSVSREKKERFSLILESASTNQTSMYLCAITRGDIQYFGAGTRLSVL.

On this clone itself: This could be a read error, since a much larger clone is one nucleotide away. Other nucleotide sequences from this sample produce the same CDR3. CDR3 in amino acids: CASSDTSGANVLTF. Here the CDR3 DNA reads TGTGCCAGCAGTGACACCTCTGGGGCCAACGTCCTGACTTTC. The rearrangement joins TRBV2 to TRBJ2-6; the D is unclear. V was cut by 3 bases and J by 0 bases, with 3 bases left in between. The CDR3 is 14 residues long. CDR1 SNHLY and CDR2 FYNNEI come from the germline V gene.

As DNA, the CDR3 is TGTGCCAGCAGTAAATATAGCAATCAGCCCCAGCATTTT. This translates into CASSKYSNQPQHF. V and J are TRBV27 and TRBJ1-5; D ambiguous. The CDR3 is made up of 13 amino acids. The V gene's germline CDR1 is MNHEY and CDR2 SMNVEV (reference sequence). V lost 5 bases to trimming and J lost 0 bases, with 5 bases between them.